One T cell receptor beta chain is described in this entry. From germline, CDR1 is LNHDA and CDR2 SQIVND (reference sequence). Germline trimming cut 3 bases from V and 6 bases from J; bases unmatched to any gene: 7. The CDR3 extends over 15 amino acids. TCRdb's table, derived via immunoSEQ multiplex PCR, lists solely in-frame clones and lacks some. The repertoire holds about 83,000 clones, with 91% as singletons. The data were obtained in a study of control samples from healthy donors and cancer patients. The rearrangement links TRBV19 to TRBJ2-2; 7 bases match TRBD1. This receptor was obtained from a man between 45 and 60 years old in good health. Sequenced input: blood. The CDR3 DNA sequence: TGTGCCAGTAGTATCGTGACAGGGACGGCCGGGGAGCTGTTTTTT. Its translation is CASSIVTGTAGELFF.